These T cell receptor beta chains were read from a single sample in a study of molecular identifiers for immune sequencing clone quantification. TCRdb reprocessed the PCR reads via MiXCR and lists one record per CDR3 protein. Here the sample spans around 460,000 distinct CDR3 sequences, roughly 26% being singletons. What was sequenced was naive CD8+ T cells from blood, with Jurkat cell RNA spiked in. The receptors stem from a human donor in good health. Some libraries in this study had Jurkat cell RNA spiked in. Both conserved end residues are part of each CDR3. The D gene is left open where the match is weak. Only some rows state a clone size, as once, few, many or a class for expanded clones.

CDR3	DNA	J	size	V	D
CAWSPEVGKAFF	TGTGCCTGGAGTCCCGAGGTGGGAAAAGCTTTCTTT	TRBJ1-1	many	TRBV30	NA
CSATGGGYEQYF	TGCAGTGCTACTGGGGGCGGCTACGAGCAGTACTTC	TRBJ2-7	few	TRBV20-1	NA
CASSATGYSNQPQHF	TGTGCCAGCAGTGCAACAGGGTATAGCAATCAGCCCCAGCATTTT	TRBJ1-5	many	TRBV6-5	NA
CAWSVGSGSKNEQFF	TGTGCCTGGAGTGTCGGTAGCGGGAGTAAAAATGAGCAGTTCTTC	TRBJ2-1	few	TRBV30	TRBD2
CASSLVTFGTNTEAFF	TGTGCCAGCAGTTTAGTCACGTTTGGAACCAACACTGAAGCTTTCTTT	TRBJ1-1	many	TRBV27	NA
CASSLTSGILMNTEAFF	TGTGCCAGCAGTCTCACTTCAGGGATCCTCATGAACACTGAAGCTTTCTTT	TRBJ1-1	NA	TRBV6-1	NA
CASSPDRYTDTQYF	TGCGCCAGCAGCCCGGACAGATACACAGATACGCAGTATTTT	TRBJ2-3	many	TRBV4-1	NA
CASSGGEYAEAFF	TGCGCCAGCAGCGGAGGGGAGTACGCTGAAGCTTTCTTT	TRBJ1-1	many	TRBV10-2	NA
CASSLTSGLDEQYF	TGTGCCAGCAGTTTGACTAGCGGACTAGACGAGCAGTACTTC	TRBJ2-7	NA	TRBV6-2/TRBV6-3	TRBD2
CASSWKQGRDTEAFF	TGTGCCAGCAGCTGGAAACAGGGGAGGGATACTGAAGCTTTCTTC	TRBJ1-1	NA	TRBV7-9	TRBD1
CSVEGTSSGANVLTF	TGCAGCGTTGAAGGGACTAGTTCTGGGGCCAACGTCCTGACTTTC	TRBJ2-6	NA	TRBV29-1	TRBD2
CASSPPGLAGLNEQFF	TGTGCCAGCAGCCCACCGGGACTAGCGGGACTGAATGAGCAGTTCTTC	TRBJ2-1	NA	TRBV14	TRBD2
CAWSYRNNEQYF	TGTGCCTGGAGCTACCGCAACAACGAGCAGTACTTC	TRBJ2-7	NA	TRBV30	NA
CASSVSPEVNNQPQHF	TGTGCCAGCAGCGTGAGTCCGGAAGTTAACAATCAGCCCCAGCATTTT	TRBJ1-5	few	TRBV9	NA
CASSSLGAPSEQYF	TGTGCCAGCAGTTCCTTAGGGGCCCCGAGCGAGCAGTACTTC	TRBJ2-7	NA	TRBV27	NA
CASSLEAASTDTQYF	TGTGCCAGCAGCTTGGAGGCAGCTAGCACAGATACGCAGTATTTT	TRBJ2-3	many	TRBV7-2	NA
CASSSGGGGRADTQYF	TGTGCCAGCAGCTCCGGTGGTGGCGGGAGGGCAGATACGCAGTATTTT	TRBJ2-3	few	TRBV6-6	TRBD2
CASSYRPGQSLIAFF	TGTGCCAGCAGTTACCGACCGGGACAATCCTTGATAGCTTTCTTT	TRBJ1-1	few	TRBV6-2/TRBV6-3	NA
CASSHRQGGSYEQYF	TGCGCCAGCAGCCACAGACAGGGGGGATCCTACGAGCAGTACTTC	TRBJ2-7	few	TRBV5-1	TRBD1
CASNTAVGENTDTQYF	TGTGCCAGCAACACTGCAGTCGGGGAAAATACAGATACGCAGTATTTT	TRBJ2-3	many	TRBV7-9	NA
CASSLGVRAGDTQYF	TGTGCCAGCAGTTTAGGGGTAAGGGCCGGTGATACGCAGTATTTT	TRBJ2-3	many	TRBV27	NA
CASSTGTSGETQYF	TGTGCCAGCAGCACTGGGACTAGCGGAGAGACCCAGTACTTC	TRBJ2-5	many	TRBV7-3	TRBD2
CASSHHRTTTSYNEQFF	TGTGCCAGCAGTCATCACCGGACTACGACCTCCTACAATGAGCAGTTCTTC	TRBJ2-1	few	TRBV27	NA
CASSLLGRSNTEAFF	TGTGCCAGCAGTTTATTAGGCAGATCGAACACTGAAGCTTTCTTT	TRBJ1-1	many	TRBV28	NA
CASSYRTGITDTQYF	TGTGCCAGCAGTTATCGGACAGGGATCACAGATACGCAGTATTTT	TRBJ2-3	many	TRBV7-2	TRBD1
CASRGGFGGELFF	TGTGCCAGCAGAGGGGGGTTCGGCGGGGAGCTGTTTTTT	TRBJ2-2	NA	TRBV27	NA
CASSHVKEGLGELFF	TGTGCCAGCAGCCACGTGAAGGAGGGTCTTGGGGAGCTGTTTTTT	TRBJ2-2	NA	TRBV7-6	NA
CASSPGTGTEAFF	TGTGCCAGCAGTCCTGGAACGGGGACTGAAGCTTTCTTT	TRBJ1-1	many	TRBV12-3/TRBV12-4	NA
CASSGYRGRDIEAFF	TGTGCCAGCAGTGGATACAGGGGGCGCGACATTGAAGCTTTCTTT	TRBJ1-1	NA	TRBV6-1	TRBD1
CASSFPGAQETQYF	TGTGCCAGCAGTTTCCCAGGAGCTCAAGAGACCCAGTACTTC	TRBJ2-5	NA	TRBV6-5	NA
CASSQGRGPQETQYF	TGCGCCAGCAGCCAGGGCAGGGGGCCACAAGAGACCCAGTACTTC	TRBJ2-5	many	TRBV4-1	TRBD1
CASSLGGSILNTEAFF	TGTGCCAGCAGCTTAGGCGGCAGCATCCTGAACACTGAAGCTTTCTTT	TRBJ1-1	few	TRBV12-3/TRBV12-4	NA